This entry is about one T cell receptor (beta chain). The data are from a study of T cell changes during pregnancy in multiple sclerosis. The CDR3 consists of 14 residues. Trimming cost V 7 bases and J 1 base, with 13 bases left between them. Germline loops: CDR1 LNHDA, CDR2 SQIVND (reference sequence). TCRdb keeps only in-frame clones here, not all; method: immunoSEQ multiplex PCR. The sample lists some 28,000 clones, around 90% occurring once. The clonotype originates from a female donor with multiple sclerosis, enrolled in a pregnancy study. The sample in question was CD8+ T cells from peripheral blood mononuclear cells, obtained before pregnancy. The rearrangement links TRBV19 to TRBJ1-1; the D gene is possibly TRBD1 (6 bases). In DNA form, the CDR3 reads TGTGCCAGTACCTTAGGACAGCAGAACACTGAAGCTTTCTTT. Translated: CASTLGQQNTEAFF. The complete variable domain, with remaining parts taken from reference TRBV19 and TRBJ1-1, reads DGGITQSPKYLFRKEGQNVTLSCEQNLNHDAMYWYRQDPGQGLRLIYYSQIVNDFQKGDIAEGYSVSREKKESFPLTVTSAQKNPTAFYLCASTLGQQNTEAFFGQGTRLTVV.